A selection of T cell receptor beta chains follows, all from one sample in a study of T cell responses to AZD1222 COVID-19 vaccine. Using immunoSEQ multiplex PCR, the repertoire was profiled, and TCRdb retains in-frame clones only, with some absent. The data show over 150,000 clones, 85% to 90% seen once. The sample here was peripheral blood, taken on day 0 of AZD1222 vaccination. The receptors stem from an adult in good health. Both conserved end residues are part of each CDR3. D genes are given only for firm matches. The listing skips clone size in some rows; elsewhere it reads once, few, many or a size class.

length: 14; J: TRBJ2-2; V: TRBV24-1; D: .; size: .; CDR3: CATMASLDTGELFF; DNA: TGTGCCACCATGGCCTCCCTGGACACCGGGGAGCTGTTTTTT
length: 15; J: TRBJ2-1; V: TRBV24-1; D: .; size: .; CDR3: CATSDGGLRENEQFF; DNA: TGTGCCACCAGTGATGGAGGGCTTCGGGAAAATGAGCAGTTCTTC
length: 15; J: TRBJ2-4; V: TRBV19; D: .; size: .; CDR3: CASTAGTLAKNIQYF; DNA: TGTGCCAGTACCGCAGGGACTCTAGCCAAAAACATTCAGTACTTC
length: 14; J: TRBJ2-2; V: TRBV18; D: .; size: .; CDR3: CASSPRTDSGELFF; DNA: TGTGCCAGCTCACCACGGACAGACAGCGGGGAGCTGTTTTTT
length: 15; J: TRBJ1-6; V: TRBV4-2; D: .; size: .; CDR3: CASSAKDSYNSPLHF; DNA: TGTGCCAGCAGCGCCAAGGACTCCTATAATTCACCCCTCCACTTT
length: 15; J: TRBJ1-2; V: TRBV19; D: .; size: .; CDR3: CASRTTGTSPVGYTF; DNA: TGTGCCAGTAGAACTACCGGGACATCCCCGGTCGGCTACACCTTC
length: 15; J: TRBJ2-7; V: TRBV4-2; D: TRBD2; size: .; CDR3: CASSQGQREGNRQYF; DNA: TGTGCCAGCAGCCAAGGGCAGCGGGAGGGAAATCGGCAGTACTTC
length: 14; J: TRBJ1-1; V: TRBV5-6; D: .; size: few; CDR3: CASRIVRANTEAFF; DNA: TGTGCCAGCAGGATCGTTAGGGCGAATACTGAAGCTTTCTTT
length: 15; J: TRBJ2-1; V: TRBV5-1; D: .; size: once; CDR3: CASRPDLAGLNEQFF; DNA: TGCGCCAGCAGACCTGATCTGGCAGGGCTGAATGAGCAGTTCTTC
length: 18; J: TRBJ2-3; V: TRBV24-1; D: TRBD2; size: .; CDR3: CATSDRTSGRAGADTQYF; DNA: TGTGCCACCAGTGACAGGACTAGCGGGAGGGCTGGGGCAGATACGCAGTATTTT
length: 13; J: TRBJ2-1; V: TRBV5-4; D: .; size: .; CDR3: CASSLDWEDEQFF; DNA: TGTGCCAGCAGCTTGGATTGGGAAGATGAGCAGTTCTTC
length: 15; J: TRBJ1-6; V: TRBV28; D: TRBD1; size: .; CDR3: CASSPGTGVYSPLHF; DNA: TGTGCCAGCAGTCCGGGGACAGGGGTTTATTCACCCCTCCACTTT
length: 17; J: TRBJ1-6; V: TRBV18; D: .; size: few; CDR3: CASSPHRDLPLDSPLHF; DNA: TGTGCCAGCTCACCTCACCGTGATTTGCCCCTCGACTCACCCCTCCACTTT
length: 16; J: TRBJ1-2; V: TRBV18; D: .; size: .; CDR3: CASSRNVQDSNYGYTF; DNA: TGTGCCAGCTCGAGAAATGTACAGGACTCTAACTATGGCTACACCTTC
length: 14; J: TRBJ2-1; V: TRBV6-4; D: TRBD1; size: .; CDR3: CASSPGTGGNEQFF; DNA: TGTGCCAGCAGTCCCGGGACAGGGGGAAATGAGCAGTTCTTC
length: 18; J: TRBJ1-4; V: TRBV10-3; D: TRBD1; size: .; CDR3: CAIRPSGAGGARGEKLFF; DNA: TGTGCCATCAGACCATCCGGGGCAGGGGGCGCCCGGGGTGAAAAACTGTTTTTT
length: 14; J: TRBJ2-3; V: TRBV10-1; D: TRBD1; size: .; CDR3: CARRQGMGTDTQYF; DNA: TGCGCCCGCAGACAGGGCATGGGCACAGATACGCAGTATTTT
length: 15; J: TRBJ1-2; V: TRBV28; D: TRBD1; size: .; CDR3: CASSLRGGGNYGYTF; DNA: TGTGCCAGCAGTTTACGGGGAGGGGGCAACTATGGCTACACCTTC
length: 12; J: TRBJ2-7; V: TRBV10-3; D: .; size: .; CDR3: CVTGLSPYEQYF; DNA: TGTGTAACGGGGCTAAGCCCGTACGAGCAGTACTTC
length: 13; J: TRBJ2-3; V: TRBV6-5; D: .; size: .; CDR3: CASRLSWTDTQYF; DNA: TGTGCCAGCAGACTCTCCTGGACAGATACGCAGTATTTT
length: 12; J: TRBJ2-1; V: TRBV14; D: TRBD1; size: once; CDR3: CASSPPGTGVFF; DNA: TGTGCCAGCAGCCCTCCTGGGACAGGGGTATTCTTC
length: 14; J: TRBJ2-4; V: TRBV7-2; D: .; size: .; CDR3: CASSQGHNGNIQYF; DNA: TGTGCCAGCAGCCAGGGACACAACGGGAACATTCAGTACTTC
length: 14; J: TRBJ1-2; V: TRBV18; D: .; size: .; CDR3: CASSPPGQGYGYTF; DNA: TGTGCCAGCTCACCACCGGGGCAGGGCTATGGCTACACCTTC